The 29 T cell receptor beta chains given below trace back to one sample, sequenced in a study of a mutant IDH1 vaccine in newly diagnosed glioma. Data came from immunoSEQ multiplex PCR; TCRdb stores just in-frame clones and leaves some out. The sample has 60,000 or so clones, 70% to 90% seen once. This sample's time point: week 11, during vaccination. Doses of 300 ug of mutant IDH1 20-mer peptide were given with topical imiquimod. For these TCRs, the target antigens are not known. Material: PBMCs, obtained from a glioma patient whose treatment included an IDH1 peptide vaccine. These receptors came from a middle-aged man with glioma.

The chain recombines TRBV5-6 with TRBJ2-3, with 8 bases identical to TRBD2. The CDR3 sequence is 14 residues long. CDR1 and CDR2 from the germline V gene are SGHDT and YYEEEE. Unmatched junction bases numbered 8, after V lost 5 bases and J lost 6 bases. The CDR3 protein is CASRAGAQMDTQYF. Written as DNA, the CDR3 is TGTGCCAGCAGAGCGGGGGCCCAAATGGATACGCAGTATTTT.

The chain is built from TRBV11-1 and TRBJ2-3, with 10 bases identical to TRBD2. The V and J ends lost 4 bases and 2 bases, in that order; junction bases with no gene match: 12. CDR3 length equals 18 residues. The germline CDR1 and CDR2 sequences are SGHAT and FQDESV (reference sequence). The CDR3, as DNA: TGTGCCAGCAGCTCAGGCGCCCTAGCGGGGGCCGTCACAGATACGCAGTATTTT. Residues: CASSSGALAGAVTDTQYF.

This sequence joins TRBV13 and TRBJ2-1, with 13 bases matching TRBD2. The CDR3 covers 15 residues. CDR1 is PRHDT and CDR2 is FYEKMQ in the germline V gene (reference sequence). The V and J ends lost 5 bases and 8 bases, in that order; junction bases with no gene match: 6. DNA of the CDR3: TGTGCCAGCAGCCCAAGACTAGCGGGGGGTTATGAGCAGTTCTTC. Its protein is CASSPRLAGGYEQFF. The entire variable domain, with the rest obtained from reference TRBV13 and TRBJ2-1, is as follows: AAGVIQSPRHLIKEKRETATLKCYPIPRHDTVYWYQQGPGQDPQFLISFYEKMQSDKGSIPDRFSAQQFSDYHSELNMSSLELGDSALYFCASSPRLAGGYEQFFGPGTRLTVL.

This clone showed up just once. This rearrangement joins TRBV28 to TRBJ1-5, with D tentatively TRBD1 (5 bases). The CDR3 sequence is 17 residues long. The V end lost 4 bases, the J end lost 0 bases, and 16 bases lay between the germline ends. From germline, CDR1 is MDHEN and CDR2 SYDVKM. In nucleotides, the CDR3 is TGTGCCAGCAGTTACTTAACAGGCGATTATAGCAATCAGCCCCAGCATTTT. Its translation is CASSYLTGDYSNQPQHF.

The rearrangement links TRBV4-1 to TRBJ2-3, with D hard to call. Trimming took 2 bases from V and 0 from J, leaving 9 bases between them. The CDR3 consists of 15 residues. Germline V gene lookup returns CDR1 MGHRA and CDR2 YSYEKL. The CDR3, as DNA: TGCGCCAGCAGCCAAAATCGCGACAGCACAGATACGCAGTATTTT. Translation gives CASSQNRDSTDTQYF.

The chain links TRBV28 to TRBJ1-3; D is uncertain. Germline V lookup: CDR1 MDHEN, CDR2 SYDVKM. Between the trimmed V and J ends, which lost 3 bases and 4 bases, there was a span of 7 bases. This CDR3 spans 13 amino acids. CDR3 in DNA: TGTGCCAGCAGTTTGACCGCCGGAAACACCATATATTTT. This sequence encodes CASSLTAGNTIYF.

The V call is TRBV6-1, the J call TRBJ1-5; TRBD1 aligns across 8 bases. Trimming at V came to 4 bases and at J to 4 bases, leaving 6 bases not matched to a gene. Looked up from germline, CDR1 is MNHNS and CDR2 is SASEGT. The CDR3 consists of 15 residues. The CDR3 region has the DNA TGTGCCAGCAGTGTTGACAGGGGAGGAAATCAGCCCCAGCATTTT. Translating it yields CASSVDRGGNQPQHF.

V gene TRBV19 combines with J gene TRBJ2-1; 8 nucleotides align to TRBD1. Germline V gene lookup returns CDR1 LNHDA and CDR2 SQIVND (reference sequence). The CDR3 consists of 15 residues. V gave up 4 bases and J gave up 5 bases; unmatched junction bases: 7. The CDR3 nucleotides are TGTGCCAGTAGTACCTCGGACAGGGAAGACAATGAGCAGTTCTTC. Its translation: CASSTSDREDNEQFF.

The chain carries TRBV2 and TRBJ2-5, with 9 bases aligning to TRBD1. CDR3 length: 15 residues. Unmatched junction bases numbered 6, after V lost 2 bases and J lost 5 bases. CDR1 is SNHLY and CDR2 is FYNNEI in the germline V gene. The CDR3 loop reads CASSEWLGQGETQYF. CDR3 DNA: TGTGCCAGCAGTGAATGGCTAGGACAGGGGGAGACCCAGTACTTC.

This chain links TRBV7-9 with TRBJ2-1; D remains unclear. V was trimmed by 4 bases and J by 0 bases, leaving 10 bases between them. The CDR3 has 15 amino acids. CDR1 and CDR2 from the germline V gene are SEHNR and FQNEAQ (reference sequence). In DNA form, the CDR3 reads TGTGCCAGCAGCTCCTCGTTTAGCTCCTACAATGAGCAGTTCTTC. Translated: CASSSSFSSYNEQFF.

The chain uses TRBV6-1 and TRBJ1-5; 7 bases line up with TRBD1. The CDR3 consists of 14 residues. Losses at the gene ends were 7 bases for V and 7 bases for J; bases not matched to a gene: 10. From germline, CDR1 is MNHNS and CDR2 SASEGT. The CDR3 is CASIRDRLSQPQHF. In DNA form, the CDR3 reads TGTGCCAGCATCCGGGACAGACTTTCCCAGCCCCAGCATTTT.

The rearrangement uses TRBV7-8 and TRBJ1-5; perhaps TRBD1 as D (6 bases). This CDR3 spans 17 amino acids. Germline lookup yields CDR1 SGHVS and CDR2 FQNEAQ. The V end was cut by 2 bases, the J end by 6 bases, with 20 bases between. The CDR3 is CASSLRAGTTESQPQHF. CDR3 bases: TGTGCCAGCAGCTTACGGGCAGGGACAACGGAAAGTCAGCCCCAGCATTTT.

The V and J genes are TRBV5-6 and TRBJ2-4; TRBD2 aligns across 7 bases. Per the germline V gene, CDR1 is SGHDT and CDR2 is YYEEEE. The CDR3 length is 18 residues. V lost 4 bases to trimming and J lost 0 bases; unmatched junction nucleotides: 13. The CDR3, as DNA: TGTGCCAGCAGCCATTACGTCCGGGACTACCTAGCCAAAAACATTCAGTACTTC. The encoded protein is CASSHYVRDYLAKNIQYF.

The V gene is TRBV18, the J gene TRBJ1-5; D call uncertain. The V and J ends lost 2 bases and 7 bases respectively, with 21 bases between them. CDR3 length equals 17 residues. The germline CDR1 and CDR2 sequences are KGHSH and LQKENI. This CDR3 reads CASSPFGSVAREQPQHF. The CDR3 nucleotides are TGTGCCAGCTCACCATTTGGAAGCGTGGCGAGAGAACAGCCCCAGCATTTT. The whole variable domain, remainder taken from reference TRBV18 and TRBJ1-5, is NAGVMQNPRHLVRRRGQEARLRCSPMKGHSHVYWYRQLPEEGLKFMVYLQKENIIDESGMPKERFSAEFPKEGPSILRIQQVVRGDSAAYFCASSPFGSVAREQPQHFGDGTRLSIL.

The V call is TRBV9, the J call TRBJ2-6; no definite D call. Trimming took off 1 base at V and 0 bases at J, with 2 bases between the two ends. The CDR3 length is 14 residues. Germline V gene sequence: CDR1 SGDLS, CDR2 YYNGEE. For the CDR3, the DNA is TGTGCCAGCAGCGTAAACTCTGGGGCCAACGTCCTGACTTTC. Its protein product is CASSVNSGANVLTF.

The gene calls are TRBV5-1 and TRBJ1-1; perhaps TRBD1 as D (5 bases). The V and J ends lost 2 bases and 3 bases respectively, with 11 bases between them. This CDR3 is 14 amino acids long. CDR1 and CDR2 from the germline V gene are SGHRS and YFSETQ. CDR3 sequence: CASSFWGRDTEAFF. CDR3 in DNA: TGCGCCAGCAGCTTTTGGGGGAGGGACACTGAAGCTTTCTTT.

V usage is TRBV19 and J usage is TRBJ2-7, with 10 nucleotides matching TRBD1. Germline values: CDR1 LNHDA, CDR2 SQIVND (reference sequence). V shed 10 bases and J 3 bases; nucleotides not matched to a gene: 9. The CDR3 runs 14 residues. The CDR3 nucleotides read TGTGCCACCTCATCGGGGACAGGGGTCTACGAGCAGTACTTC. The encoded protein is CATSSGTGVYEQYF.

The chain recombines TRBV11-2 with TRBJ2-7; 8 bases match TRBD1. CDR1 is SGHAT, CDR2 FQNNGV, per germline. V shed 4 bases, J shed 3 bases, and the junction held 11 bases outside the gene matches. The CDR3 consists of 16 residues. CDR3 DNA: TGTGCCAGCAGCTCACTAGGACAGGGCTTCCTCTACGAGCAGTACTTC. Protein: CASSSLGQGFLYEQYF.

The chain combines TRBV20-1 with TRBJ2-7; D perhaps matches TRBD1 (5 bases). The V and J ends lost 5 bases and 1 base respectively, with 6 bases between them. CDR1 DFQATT and CDR2 SNEGSKA come from the germline V gene (reference sequence). This CDR3 is 11 amino acids long. The CDR3 nucleotides are TGCAGTGCTCGACAGTCCTACGAGCAGTACGTC. The encoded protein is CSARQSYEQYV.

J is TRBJ2-5 and V is TRBV5-4, with D unresolved. In germline, CDR1 is SGHNT, CDR2 YYREEE (reference sequence). V lost 4 bases to trimming and J lost 4 bases, with 17 bases between them. The length of the CDR3 is 15 residues. CDR3 loop: CASSREMGSRETQYF. The CDR3 DNA follows: TGTGCCAGCAGCCGAGAGATGGGGTCCAGAGAGACCCAGTACTTC.

CDR3 protein: CASSQSPGFSGELFF. The CDR3, as DNA: TGTGCCAGTAGCCAATCCCCGGGCTTTAGCGGGGAGCTGTTTTTT. The gene calls are TRBV19 and TRBJ2-2, with no clear D. Trimming took off 6 bases at V and 7 bases at J, with 18 bases between the two ends. CDR1 and CDR2 (germline): LNHDA, SQIVND (reference sequence). CDR3 size: 15 residues.

J is TRBJ2-7 and V is TRBV14; D not resolved. Per the germline V gene, CDR1 is SGHDN and CDR2 is FVKESK. This CDR3 region has 13 residues. V dropped 8 bases and J dropped 5 bases, with 16 bases sitting between them. CDR3 coding DNA: TGTGCCAGCGGAACCCACCTCCCCCACGAGCAGTACGTC. Translation gives CASGTHLPHEQYV.

The chain uses TRBV2 and TRBJ2-5; D is perhaps TRBD1 or TRBD2 (6 bases each). CDR1 and CDR2 from the germline V gene are SNHLY and FYNNEI. CDR3 length equals 14 residues. The V end was cut by 3 bases, the J end by 7 bases, with 15 bases between. Here the CDR3 reads CASSELGGEGTQYF. CDR3 sequence (DNA): TGTGCCAGCAGTGAGCTGGGGGGCGAAGGGACCCAGTACTTC.

This clone appeared once. This sequence joins TRBV6-4 and TRBJ2-3; tentative D call: TRBD2 (6 bases). Germline V gene lookup returns CDR1 MRHNA and CDR2 SNTAGT. Trimming took 6 bases from V and 5 from J, leaving 12 bases between them. The CDR3 is made up of 13 amino acids. CDR3 bases: TGTGCCAGCAGCGAACGGGAGAGAGATACGCAGTATTTT. Amino acids: CASSERERDTQYF.

CDR3 sequence (DNA): TGTGCCGTAGCGGGAGCCGTTCCTAACTATGGCTACACCTTC. Amino acids: CAVAGAVPNYGYTF. The rearrangement links TRBV10-3 to TRBJ1-2, with D unresolved. Germline CDR1 reads ENHRY; CDR2 reads SYGVKD. This CDR3 contains 14 residues. V lost 11 bases, J lost 0 bases, and 16 bases lay in between.

J is TRBJ1-1 and V is TRBV18; the D gene is possibly TRBD1 (5 bases). The germline V gene has CDR1 KGHSH and CDR2 LQKENI. CDR3 length: 11 residues. The V end was cut by 9 bases, the J end by 7 bases, with 12 bases between. This chain's CDR3 is CASHRDSEAFF. The CDR3 DNA reads as TGTGCCAGTCACAGAGACAGTGAAGCTTTCTTT.

In its sample, this clone was seen a few times. The chain couples TRBV4-1 to TRBJ2-3, with D hard to call. Trimming removed 1 base from V and 0 bases from J, with 11 bases in between. The germline V gene encodes CDR1 MGHRA and CDR2 YSYEKL. The CDR3 sequence is 16 residues long. In DNA form, the CDR3 reads TGCGCCAGCAGCCAAGCTAACCTGGTTAGCACAGATACGCAGTATTTT. It yields the protein CASSQANLVSTDTQYF.

The chain couples TRBV25-1 to TRBJ1-4; weak D call: TRBD1 (5 bases). Trimming stripped 3 bases from V and 4 bases from J, with 18 bases between. The germline V gene encodes CDR1 MGHDK and CDR2 SYGVNS. The CDR3 has 17 residues. DNA of the CDR3: TGTGCCAGCAGTGAGGGAAGGGGTAGGGGAATTAATGAAAAACTGTTTTTT. Translating it yields CASSEGRGRGINEKLFF.

The chain combines TRBV5-5 with TRBJ2-7, with 8 bases fitting TRBD1. The CDR3 is 14 residues long. V shed 3 bases, J shed 5 bases, and the junction held 7 bases outside the gene matches. Germline CDR1 reads SGHKS; CDR2 reads YYEKEE (reference sequence). The CDR3 reads CASSSPGGAHEQYF. CDR3 DNA sequence: TGTGCCAGCAGCTCCCCAGGGGGCGCCCACGAGCAGTACTTC. The complete variable domain, with remaining parts taken from reference TRBV5-5 and TRBJ2-7, reads DAGVTQSPTHLIKTRGQQVTLRCSPISGHKSVSWYQQVLGQGPQFIFQYYEKEERGRGNFPDRFSARQFPNYSSELNVNALLLGDSALYLCASSSPGGAHEQYFGPGTRLTVT.